A selection of T cell receptor beta chains follows, all from one sample in a study of early T cells in non-severe SARS-CoV-2 infection. MiXCR was run by TCRdb on the 5' RACE reads, yielding one entry per CDR3 protein. The sample holds around 83,000 distinct CDR3 sequences, roughly 12% seen once. This sample comprised whole blood, obtained at baseline. The receptors come from an adult who was a healthcare worker with PCR-confirmed SARS-CoV-2 infection or an uninfected control (not recorded which). CDR3s include the opening cysteine and the closing phenylalanine or tryptophan. A D gene is named only where the DNA matches it firmly. Clone sizes are given selectively: once, few, many, or a class where the clone is expanded.

v_gene	abundance	d_gene	j_gene	CDR3nt	CDR3aa
TRBV6-5	few	.	TRBJ2-6	TGTGCCAGCAGTTACACCCTATGGGGAACTGGGGCCAACGTCCTGACTTTC	CASSYTLWGTGANVLTF
TRBV3-1	few	.	TRBJ1-6	TGTGCCAGCAGCCAAGGGAATACAGGGAGACCCCTCCACTTT	CASSQGNTGRPLHF
TRBV7-3	.	TRBD2	TRBJ2-2	TGTGCCAGCAGCCGGACTAGCGGAGACACCGGGGAGCTGTTTTTT	CASSRTSGDTGELFF
TRBV6-2/TRBV6-3	few	.	TRBJ2-7	TGTGCCAGCAGTTACCCCGAGGACGAGCAGTACTTC	CASSYPEDEQYF
TRBV9	many	.	TRBJ2-7	TGTGCCAGCAGCGTAGAGGGGGAGGCAGGCTACGAGCAGTACTTC	CASSVEGEAGYEQYF
TRBV11-2	many	.	TRBJ1-2	TGTGCCAGCAGCTTAGATGGGGACCCGTCAGGATATGGCTACACCTTC	CASSLDGDPSGYGYTF
TRBV2	few	TRBD2	TRBJ2-1	TGTGCCAGCAGTCCGACTAGCGGGAGAAGTAATGAGCAGTTCTTC	CASSPTSGRSNEQFF
TRBV5-5	.	TRBD1	TRBJ2-1	TGTGCCAGCAGGAGACAGGGATACAGTGAGCAGTTCTTC	CASRRQGYSEQFF
TRBV14	.	TRBD2	TRBJ2-3	TGTGCCAGCAGCCACAGCGGGAGGATCACAGATACGCAGTATTTT	CASSHSGRITDTQYF
TRBV12-3/TRBV12-4	few	.	TRBJ2-5	TGTGCCAGCAGCACAGGGTCCCAAGAGACCCAGTACTTC	CASSTGSQETQYF
TRBV18	.	.	TRBJ1-2	TGTGCCAGCTCACCAGATCGGGGAAACTATGGCTACACCTTC	CASSPDRGNYGYTF
TRBV11-2	few	.	TRBJ1-1	TGTGCCAGCAGCTTAGGACAGACAGTGAACACTGAAGCTTTCTTT	CASSLGQTVNTEAFF
TRBV2	many	.	TRBJ2-7	TGTGCCACAACCCGGGACTCATCCTACGAGCAGTACTTC	CATTRDSSYEQYF
TRBV18	few	TRBD1	TRBJ2-1	TGTGCCAGCTCACGGGACAGCGGACTGGGTTACAATGAGCAGTTCTTC	CASSRDSGLGYNEQFF
TRBV12-3/TRBV12-4	many	TRBD1	TRBJ2-3	TGTGCCAGCAGTTTAGGACAGGGTAGCACAGATACGCAGTATTTT	CASSLGQGSTDTQYF
TRBV12-3/TRBV12-4	many	TRBD2	TRBJ2-7	TGTGCCAGCAGTTTAGGTCTAGCGGGGGAAACCTACGAGCAGTACTTC	CASSLGLAGETYEQYF
TRBV6-6	few	.	TRBJ1-2	TGTGCCACGTGGGGGGATCCAGGACAGCGGTACTATGGCTACACCTTC	CATWGDPGQRYYGYTF
TRBV30	.	.	TRBJ1-3	TGTGCCTGGAGTCCTCGGGACACTGGAAACACCATATATTTT	CAWSPRDTGNTIYF
TRBV24-1	.	.	TRBJ2-1	TGTGCCACCAGTGCCCACTCCTTGATACTAGGGGGTGAGCAGTTCTTC	CATSAHSLILGGEQFF
TRBV12-3/TRBV12-4	.	.	TRBJ2-1	TGTGCCAGCCGTGGGACGGATACCTACAATGAGCAGTTCTTC	CASRGTDTYNEQFF
TRBV5-4	.	.	TRBJ2-3	TGTGCCAGCAGCCGAAAGCGGTCTAGCACAGATACGCAGTATTTT	CASSRKRSSTDTQYF
TRBV20-1	.	.	TRBJ1-1	TGCAGTGCTAGAGATCCCAGGGAAACTGAAGCTTTCTTT	CSARDPRETEAFF
TRBV5-5	many	.	TRBJ2-7	TGTGCCAGCAGTGTCGGGTACGAGCAGTACTTC	CASSVGYEQYF
TRBV10-3	.	.	TRBJ1-4	TGTGCCATCAGCGGGGACGGGAATAATGAAAAACTGTTTTTT	CAISGDGNNEKLFF
TRBV5-8	many	.	TRBJ2-5	TGTGCCAGCAGCGCGGTGCTAGGCAATCAAGAGACCCAGTACTTC	CASSAVLGNQETQYF
TRBV6-1	.	.	TRBJ2-1	TGTGCCAGCAAACCCGGGACGGCCTCCTACAATGAGCAGTTCTTC	CASKPGTASYNEQFF
TRBV27	.	.	TRBJ2-1	TGTGCCAGCAGTTTTGATAGTCCGGACGGCTCCTACAATGAGCAGTTCTTC	CASSFDSPDGSYNEQFF
TRBV5-1	.	TRBD1	TRBJ1-4	TGCGCCAGCAGCTTACAGGGGTTGGATGAAAAACTGTTTTTT	CASSLQGLDEKLFF
TRBV12-3/TRBV12-4	few	.	TRBJ1-1	TGTGCCAGCAGATCACCAAACACTGAAGCTTTCTTT	CASRSPNTEAFF
TRBV7-3	.	TRBD1	TRBJ2-5	TGTGCCAGCAGCTTAGAGGGGGCGGTGACCCAGTACTTC	CASSLEGAVTQYF
TRBV10-3	.	.	TRBJ1-4	TGTGCCATCAGTGATTCAACTAATGAAAAACTGTTTTTT	CAISDSTNEKLFF
TRBV18	.	TRBD2	TRBJ2-1	TGTGCCAGCTCACCACCGGCGGGACTAGCGGGAGGCCCAGAATTAACGAGCTCCTACAATGAGCAGTTCTTC	CASSPPAGLAGGPELTSSYNEQFF
TRBV18	many	.	TRBJ2-1	TGTGCCAGCTCACCACAAACAGGGAAAACCGGTAATGAGCAGTTCTTC	CASSPQTGKTGNEQFF
TRBV24-1	many	TRBD1	TRBJ1-5	TGTGCCACCAGCCCCGGGACAGGGGGCACGCAGCCCCAGCATTTT	CATSPGTGGTQPQHF
TRBV2	many	.	TRBJ1-2	TGTGCCAGCAGTACGGCAGGAAACTATGGCTACACCTTC	CASSTAGNYGYTF
TRBV9	.	.	TRBJ2-7	TGTGCCAGCAGCGTTTTAGGGAGCTCCTACGAGCAGTACTTC	CASSVLGSSYEQYF
TRBV28	few	.	TRBJ2-2	TGTGCCAGCACAAGCCGGAGTTTGTCCGGGGAGCTGTTTTTT	CASTSRSLSGELFF
TRBV5-1	few	TRBD1	TRBJ1-6	TGCGCCAGCAGCCAGGACAGGGGAGACTTTTCACCCCTCCACTTT	CASSQDRGDFSPLHF
TRBV6-5	once	TRBD2	TRBJ2-7	TGTGCCAGCAGCCGAGCGCAAAGACTAGCGACCTACGAGCAGTACTTC	CASSRAQRLATYEQYF
TRBV6-5	.	.	TRBJ2-2	TGTGCCAGCACCGAAAAGGGGGCCGGGGAGCTGTTTTTT	CASTEKGAGELFF
TRBV7-2	few	TRBD2	TRBJ2-7	TGTGCCAGCAGCTCCGGTGGAGCGGGGTACGAGCAGTACTTC	CASSSGGAGYEQYF